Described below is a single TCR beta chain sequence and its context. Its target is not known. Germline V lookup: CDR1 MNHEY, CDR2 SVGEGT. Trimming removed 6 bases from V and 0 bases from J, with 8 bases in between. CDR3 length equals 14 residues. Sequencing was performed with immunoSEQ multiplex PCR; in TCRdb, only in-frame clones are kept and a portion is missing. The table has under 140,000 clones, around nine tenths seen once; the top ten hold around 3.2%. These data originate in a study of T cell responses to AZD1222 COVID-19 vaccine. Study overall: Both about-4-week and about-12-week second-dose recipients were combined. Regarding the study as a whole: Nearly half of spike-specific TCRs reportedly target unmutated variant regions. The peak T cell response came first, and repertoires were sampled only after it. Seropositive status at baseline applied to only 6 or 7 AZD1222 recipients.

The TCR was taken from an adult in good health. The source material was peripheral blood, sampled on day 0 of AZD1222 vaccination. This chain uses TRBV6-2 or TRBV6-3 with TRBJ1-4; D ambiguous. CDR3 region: CASSPAATNEKLFF. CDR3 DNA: TGTGCCAGCAGCCCCGCAGCAACTAATGAAAAACTGTTTTTT.